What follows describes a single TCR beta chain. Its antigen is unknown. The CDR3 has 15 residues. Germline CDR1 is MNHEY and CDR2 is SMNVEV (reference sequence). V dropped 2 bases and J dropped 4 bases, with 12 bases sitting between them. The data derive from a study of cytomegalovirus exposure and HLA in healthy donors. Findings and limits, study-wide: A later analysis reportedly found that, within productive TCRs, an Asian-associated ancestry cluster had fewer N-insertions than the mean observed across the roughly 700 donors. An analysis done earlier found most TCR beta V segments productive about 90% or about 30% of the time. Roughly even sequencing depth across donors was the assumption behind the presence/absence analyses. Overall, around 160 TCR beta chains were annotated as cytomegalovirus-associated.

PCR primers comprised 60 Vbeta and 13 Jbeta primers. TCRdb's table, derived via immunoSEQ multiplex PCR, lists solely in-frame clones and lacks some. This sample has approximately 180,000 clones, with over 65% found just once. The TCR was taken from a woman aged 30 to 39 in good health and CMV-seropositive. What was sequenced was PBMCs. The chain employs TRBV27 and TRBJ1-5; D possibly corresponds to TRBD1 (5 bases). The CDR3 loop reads CASSLERQNNQPQHF. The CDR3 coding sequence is TGTGCCAGCAGTTTAGAAAGACAGAATAATCAGCCCCAGCATTTT.